This paragraph covers one T cell receptor beta chain sequence. Antigen: not known. The entry originates in a study of T cell repertoires in ileal Crohn's disease. Study information: At surgery, 30% to 35% of patients smoked, with median disease duration about eight years. Study-wide results and limits: Mucosal expansions were suggested to be mainly CD8 T cells. All patients with clonality above 26.8% had endoscopic recurrence.

Germline V gene data show CDR1 as SGHTA and CDR2 as FQGTGA. Trimming left V 4 bases short and J 6 bases short, with 13 bases between. The CDR3 loop spans 13 amino acids. Assay: immunoSEQ multiplex PCR; the TCRdb copy retains only in-frame clones and omits some. The sample holds some 28,000 clones, over 75% seen once. The receptor was derived from an adult with Crohn's disease. This chain uses TRBV7-3 with TRBJ2-7, with D maybe TRBD1 (6 bases). The sequenced material came from ileal tissue. The CDR3 sequence is CASSYNQGTEQYF. The CDR3 DNA reads TGTGCCAGCAGCTATAATCAGGGGACCGAGCAGTACTTC.